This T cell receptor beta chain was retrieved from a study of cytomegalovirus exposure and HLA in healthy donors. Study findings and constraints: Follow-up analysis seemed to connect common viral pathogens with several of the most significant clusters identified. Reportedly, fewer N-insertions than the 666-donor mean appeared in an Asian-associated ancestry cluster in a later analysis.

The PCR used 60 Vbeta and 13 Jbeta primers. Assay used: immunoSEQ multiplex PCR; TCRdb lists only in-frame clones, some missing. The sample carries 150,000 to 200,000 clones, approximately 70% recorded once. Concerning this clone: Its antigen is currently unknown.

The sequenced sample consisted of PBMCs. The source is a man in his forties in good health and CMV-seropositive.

The CDR3 region is CASSYRPTGGTYEQYF. The DNA for the CDR3 is TGTGCCAGCAGTTACAGGCCGACAGGGGGAACCTACGAGCAGTACTTC. The V call is TRBV6-5, the J call TRBJ2-7, with TRBD1 matching 9 bases. The CDR3 runs to 16 residues. Germline assignment: CDR1 MNHEY and CDR2 SVGAGI. Unmatched junction bases numbered 7, after V lost 2 bases and J lost 2 bases.